This T cell receptor (beta chain) derives from a study of Ad26.COV2.S vaccination and SARS-CoV-2 variants. As for the study in general: Vaccine-arm donor from the placebo-controlled COV1001 Ad26.COV2.S trial.

Sample treatment: roughly 20 received Ad26.COV2.S at low or high dose, single or two shots; about 5 received placebo; per-sample allocation not given. At day 63 after the first vaccine or placebo injection, samples were drawn. Findings of the study overall: The study found similar non-spike TCR breadth in vaccine and placebo recipients.

In regard to this clone: The antigen is undetermined.

The length of the CDR3 is 17 residues. The V gene's germline CDR1 is SGHVS and CDR2 FNYEAQ. V lost 0 bases and J lost 3, with 14 bases in between. Only in-frame clones appear in the TCRdb table, and some are missing; sequencing was by immunoSEQ multiplex PCR. The sample yields some 290,000 clones, about 85% seen once. The specimen comprised peripheral blood, sampled in a trial of Ad26.COV2.S vaccine versus placebo. The chain joins TRBV7-6 to TRBJ2-2; D perhaps matches TRBD1 (5 bases). The origin of this receptor is a person between 18 and 60 years old who received the Ad26.COV2.S COVID-19 vaccine or a placebo. The CDR3, as DNA: TGTGCCAGCAGCTTAGCCCGCGGCAGGGCGGACACCGGGGAGCTGTTTTTT. Its translation is CASSLARGRADTGELFF.